The T cell receptor (beta chain) under discussion was sequenced for a study of control samples from healthy donors and cancer patients (dated by TCRdb to about 2020). CDR1 and CDR2 were assigned from the germline V gene as SGDLS and YYNGEE. V and J are truncated by 0 bases and 2 bases respectively, leaving an intervening sequence of 17 bases. The CDR3 runs 17 amino acids, cysteine and phenylalanine included. The entry retains the CDR3 DNA only, 51 bases that are in frame from base 1. In its sample, this clone was seen once. Its antigen is still unknown. No per-base quality is available; no much larger clone lies one base away. Library prep was done by the immunoSEQ multiplex PCR assay. In TCRdb, the immuneACCESS table is reduced to in-frame sequences with V and J assigned. These tables do not hold every clone; where another copy was compared, an unresolved V gene accounts for under half, and the others remain unexplained. This sample gives over 80,000 clones in total; 75% to 85% of them show up just once. The ten top clones hold approximately 10% of the sample.

The sequence came from a woman in her 30s in good health. The sequencing input was blood. The rearranged chain carries TRBV9 and TRBJ1-2; the D segment could be TRBD1, given 6 matching bases. The CDR3 reads as follows: CASSVGLSGGENYGYTF. The base sequence is TGTGCCAGCAGCGTAGGGCTTTCGGGGGGCGAGAACTATGGCTACACCTTC. Outside the CDR3, residues come from the reference TRBV9 and TRBJ1-2 proteins, so the full variable domain is: DSGVTQTPKHLITATGQRVTLRCSPRSGDLSVYWYQQSLDQGLQFLIQYYNGEERAKGNILERFSAQQFPDLHSELNLSSLELGDSALYFCASSVGLSGGENYGYTFGSGTRLTVV.